This TCR beta chain was recovered during a study of healthy donors' naive CD4 and CD8 T cells. Trimming left V 2 bases short and J 5 bases short, with 7 bases between. This CDR3 is 13 amino acids long. Germline V CDR1 and CDR2: KGHDR, SFDVKD. TCR libraries were built from about 500 ng of total RNA by linear amplification. TCRdb redid the calling of the reads with MiXCR, one entry per CDR3 protein. This repertoire shows about 180,000 distinct CDR3 sequences, nearly 75% found once; its top ten account for 2% to 2.5%. This clonotype has only one observation. The sample taken for sequencing was naive CD4+ and CD8+ T cells sorted from blood, pooled from several donors. The receptor comes from a pool of human donors in good health; the sample pools cells from several healthy donors. The chain links TRBV24-1 to TRBJ2-3; D gene unclear. The CDR3 spells CATSDSSQDTQYF. The CDR3 region has the DNA TGTGCCACCAGTGATTCCAGCCAAGATACGCAGTATTTT.